This T cell receptor beta chain came from a study of blood T cells in healthy people across ages. Findings and limits, study-wide: Correlation between TCR beta diversity and naive T cell percentage was strong. Unsorted PBMCs ruled out conclusive naive versus antigen-experienced comparison.

Trimming cost V 6 bases and J 4 bases, with 8 bases left between them. The CDR3 loop spans 12 amino acids. The germline gives CDR1 SNHLY, CDR2 FYNNEI. The second PCR ran about 6 to 12 cycles with a sample-barcoded 5' primer and J-beta primers. Sequencing of every sample gave 2.5 million or more CDR3-containing paired-end reads. TCRdb redid the calling of the 5' RACE reads with MiXCR, one entry per CDR3 protein. The data contain about 800,000 distinct CDR3 sequences, around 50% of them seen just once; the ten biggest clones take up around 18%. This clonotype was detected only a few times. The antigen is undetermined.

This clonotype was sampled from a man aged 80 or over in good health. J is TRBJ2-3 and V is TRBV2; D not resolved. The sample taken for sequencing was blood. CDR3 sequence: CASRPLPDTQYF. CDR3 in DNA: TGTGCCAGCAGACCACTCCCAGATACGCAGTATTTT.